These 18 T cell receptor beta chains share one sample of origin, sequenced in a study of T-cell memory formation after mild COVID-19. TCRdb called the 5' RACE reads again in MiXCR, with one record for every CDR3 protein. The sample includes some 300,000 distinct CDR3 sequences, 20% of them seen just once. Sample: PBMCs or a T cell subset sorted from them (not recorded which). The receptors shown here come from a young man who had mild COVID-19 (a few samples of this study predate the infection). Cell type and time point are not known.

The chain uses TRBV6-5 and TRBJ2-3, with 7 bases lining up with TRBD1. The CDR3 runs to 15 residues. Germline CDR1 reads MNHEY; CDR2 reads SVGAGI. The V gene end was trimmed by 0 bases and the J gene end by 5 bases; junction bases not matched to a gene: 5. CDR3 sequence (DNA): TGTGCCAGCAGTTACTCAAGGGGGCTTCAAGATACGCAGTATTTT. Encoded protein: CASSYSRGLQDTQYF.

The CDR3 nucleotides are TGTGCCACCAGCAGTGGGCCGCTTTACACCTTC. This translates into CATSSGPLYTF. The chain combines TRBV15 with TRBJ1-2; D is uncertain. Deletions cut 3 bases from V and 11 bases from J, with 10 bases between. CDR3 size: 11 residues. Germline V CDR1 and CDR2: LNHNV, YYDKDF (reference sequence).

The chain recombines TRBV7-9 with TRBJ2-3; 9 bases match TRBD2. Looked up from germline, CDR1 is SEHNR and CDR2 is FQNEAQ (reference sequence). The CDR3 is made up of 17 amino acids. V lost 2 bases, J lost 2 bases, and 8 bases stayed unmatched. CDR3 in amino acids: CASSLNLAGDNTDTQYF. CDR3 in DNA: TGTGCCAGCAGCTTAAACTTAGCGGGGGACAACACAGATACGCAGTATTTT. Looking up the rest from reference TRBV7-9 and TRBJ2-3 gives the full variable domain: DTGVSQNPRHKITKRGQNVTFRCDPISEHNRLYWYRQTLGQGPEFLTYFQNEAQLEKSRLLSDRFSAERPKGSFSTLEIQRTEQGDSAMYLCASSLNLAGDNTDTQYFGPGTRLTVL.

The rearrangement joins TRBV7-2 to TRBJ2-5, with D perhaps matching TRBD2 (6 bases). V was shortened by 1 base and J by 5 bases, with 14 bases between the two germline ends. The CDR3 is 15 residues long. CDR1 is SGHTA and CDR2 is FQGNSA in the germline V gene. The CDR3 here is CASSLGGGVAETQYF. The CDR3, as DNA: TGTGCCAGCAGCTTAGGGGGCGGGGTTGCTGAGACCCAGTACTTC.

This clonotype has just a few counts. This chain links TRBV11-2 with TRBJ2-1, with TRBD2 identical over 10 bases. This CDR3 contains 17 residues. V lost 5 bases and J lost 10; bases outside the gene matches: 17. CDR1 SGHAT and CDR2 FQNNGV come from the germline V gene. The CDR3 region has the DNA TGTGCCAGCAGCCCTCGCCTAGCGGGGGACTATTTCCGAGAGCAGTTCTTC. Translating gives CASSPRLAGDYFREQFF. Full variable domain (remainder filled in from reference TRBV11-2 and TRBJ2-1): EAGVAQSPRYKIIEKRQSVAFWCNPISGHATLYWYQQILGQGPKLLIQFQNNGVVDDSQLPKDRFSAERLKGVDSTLKIQPAKLEDSAVYLCASSPRLAGDYFREQFFGPGTRLTVL.

This clonotype was recorded many times. V gene TRBV5-1 combines with J gene TRBJ2-7, with TRBD2 matching 11 bases. Germline V CDR1 and CDR2: SGHRS, YFSETQ. V was pared by 3 bases and J by 3 bases, with 8 bases of the junction left unmatched. The CDR3 runs to 16 residues. CDR3: CASSSGPSGGRYEQYF. DNA of the CDR3: TGCGCCAGCAGCTCTGGGCCTAGCGGGGGGCGCTACGAGCAGTACTTC.

This sequence joins TRBV6-5 and TRBJ1-1; tentatively, D is TRBD1 (5 bases). The CDR3 is 14 residues long. The germline gives CDR1 MNHEY, CDR2 SVGAGI. V was clipped by 5 bases and J by 4 bases, with 14 bases between them. The CDR3 loop reads CASSPGRWGTEAFF. CDR3 DNA: TGTGCCAGCAGTCCAGGGCGGTGGGGCACTGAAGCTTTCTTT.

CDR3 region: CARTGQARTEAFF. The CDR3 DNA sequence: TGTGCCCGGACGGGGCAGGCAAGGACTGAAGCTTTCTTT. V is TRBV30 and J is TRBJ1-1; a weak D match, TRBD1 (5 bases). Looked up from germline, CDR1 is GTSNPN and CDR2 is SVGIG (reference sequence). The CDR3 extends over 13 amino acids. Trimming removed 8 bases from V and 5 bases from J, with 18 bases in between.

V and J are TRBV5-6 and TRBJ1-6, with D possibly TRBD1 on 6 matching bases. The CDR3 extends over 14 amino acids. V gave up 3 bases and J gave up 5 bases, with 9 bases separating them. Germline CDR1 SGHDT, CDR2 YYEEEE. CDR3 amino acids: CASSSTGNNSPLHF. CDR3 nucleotides: TGTGCCAGCAGCTCAACAGGGAATAATTCACCCCTCCACTTT.

This clonotype came up a few times. The chain has TRBV12-3 or TRBV12-4 and TRBJ1-2; 7 bases line up with TRBD1. J gave up 6 bases and V 6 bases, and 13 bases lay outside the gene matches. This CDR3 comprises 15 residues. The CDR3 loop is CASRRSLRGADGYTF. The CDR3 DNA is TGTGCCAGCAGACGAAGCCTCAGGGGGGCTGATGGCTACACCTTC.

The chain recombines TRBV3-1 with TRBJ2-2; 7 bases are shared with TRBD1. J gave up 7 bases and V 0 bases, and 8 bases lay outside the gene matches. Germline V gene sequence: CDR1 LGHDT, CDR2 YNNKEL (reference sequence). The CDR3 runs 16 residues. The CDR3 loop reads CASSQEETGRIGELFF. Written as DNA, the CDR3 is TGTGCCAGCAGCCAAGAAGAGACAGGGCGCATCGGGGAGCTGTTTTTT.

This chain joins TRBV24-1 and TRBJ1-1; 11 bases align to TRBD1. CDR1 is KGHDR, CDR2 SFDVKD, per germline. CDR3 length: 13 amino acids. The junction had 1 base not matched to a gene; V was cut back by 3 bases and J by 8 bases. This CDR3 reads CATSDRTGGEAFF. The CDR3 DNA reads as TGTGCCACCAGTGATAGGACAGGGGGCGAAGCTTTCTTT.

The chain combines TRBV9 with TRBJ1-1; D gene unclear. V was clipped by 1 base and J by 1 base, with 8 bases between them. The germline CDR1 and CDR2 sequences are SGDLS and YYNGEE. CDR3 size: 14 residues. The CDR3 DNA reads TGTGCCAGCAGCGTATTGGCAGCGAACACTGAAGCTTTCTTT. Its protein is CASSVLAANTEAFF.

This clonotype has a count of ten or more. This sequence joins TRBV28 and TRBJ2-7, with TRBD2 matching over 13 bases. Germline values: CDR1 MDHEN, CDR2 SYDVKM. After removal of 5 bases from V and 9 bases from J, the junction contained 13 bases not matched to a gene. CDR3 length: 16 residues. The CDR3 DNA sequence: TGTGCCAGCAGTCCCAGTGGGACTAGCGGGGTACGAGGGCAGTACGTC. Residues: CASSPSGTSGVRGQYV.

This clonotype was counted between two and nine times. This sequence joins TRBV14 and TRBJ2-1, with no clear D. Deletions cut 1 base from V and 7 bases from J, with 8 bases between. Per germline, CDR1 SGHDN and CDR2 FVKESK. The CDR3 length is 13 residues. The CDR3 coding sequence is TGTGCCAGCAGCCAAGGGGCTAGGAATGAGCAGTTCTTC. Protein: CASSQGARNEQFF.

This clonotype has more than one count but fewer than ten. Here the CDR3 reads CASSSPDLLGRNEQFF. In DNA form, the CDR3 reads TGTGCCAGCAGTTCCCCGGACCTCCTCGGGAGGAATGAGCAGTTCTTC. The V and J genes are TRBV12-3 or TRBV12-4 and TRBJ2-1, with 7 positions matching TRBD2. V lost 4 bases, J lost 7 bases, and 13 bases stayed unmatched. The length of the CDR3 is 16 residues.

The chain links TRBV28 to TRBJ2-3; D is tentatively TRBD1 or TRBD2 (5 bases each). The germline CDR1 and CDR2 sequences are MDHEN and SYDVKM. CDR3 length: 18 amino acids. Trimming removed 4 bases from V and 4 bases from J, with 24 bases in between. The DNA of the CDR3 is TGTGCCAGCAGTTCCCGCGGTGGTGGGGGTGCGGCCCCAGATACGCAGTATTTT. This encodes CASSSRGGGGAAPDTQYF. Full variable domain (outside the CDR3, taken from reference TRBV28 and TRBJ2-3): DVKVTQSSRYLVKRTGEKVFLECVQDMDHENMFWYRQDPGLGLRLIYFSYDVKMKEKGDIPEGYSVSREKKERFSLILESASTNQTSMYLCASSSRGGGGAAPDTQYFGPGTRLTVL.

The chain carries TRBV28 and TRBJ1-2; 12 nucleotides line up with TRBD1. The CDR3 runs to 16 residues. The ends lost 4 bases at V and 3 bases at J; junction bases unmatched: 6. From germline, CDR1 is MDHEN and CDR2 SYDVKM. The CDR3 DNA sequence: TGTGCCAGCAGTTCGGGACAGGGGGCGCAGGACTATGGCTACACCTTC. Protein sequence: CASSSGQGAQDYGYTF.